Following are 8 T cell receptor beta chains from one sample sequenced in a study of early T cells in non-severe SARS-CoV-2 infection (dated by TCRdb to about 2021). The library relied on 5' RACE. Instrument used: NextSeq 500. TCRdb reprocessing: public reads trimmed at Q25 with fastp, clones called with MiXCR, in-frame beta chains kept. Each record represents a unique CDR3 protein, reported with the most common genes and DNA among its rows. For this sample there are 100,000 or so distinct CDR3 sequences; around 17% appear just once. The top ten clones comprise around 4.9% of the sample. The sample consisted of whole blood, taken at baseline. The receptors derive from an adult who was a healthcare worker with PCR-confirmed SARS-CoV-2 infection or an uninfected control (not recorded which).

The chain carries TRBV28 and TRBJ2-4; 8 nucleotides match TRBD1. The CDR3 contains 14 residues. Trimming at V came to 4 bases and at J to 6 bases, leaving 5 bases not matched to a gene. Per germline, CDR1 MDHEN and CDR2 SYDVKM. CDR3 in amino acids: CASSWETGVNIQYF. The CDR3 region has the DNA TGTGCCAGCAGTTGGGAGACAGGGGTAAACATTCAGTACTTC. Combining the CDR3 with reference TRBV28 and TRBJ2-4 gives the whole variable domain DVKVTQSSRYLVKRTGEKVFLECVQDMDHENMFWYRQDPGLGLRLIYFSYDVKMKEKGDIPEGYSVSREKKERFSLILESASTNQTSMYLCASSWETGVNIQYFGAGTRLSVL.

The chain uses TRBV5-1 and TRBJ2-5; no definite D call. CDR3 length equals 13 residues. Germline lookup yields CDR1 SGHRS and CDR2 YFSETQ. V was cut by 4 bases and J by 9 bases, with 16 bases left in between. CDR3 protein: CASSPPIAEAQYF. CDR3 nucleotides: TGCGCCAGCAGCCCCCCCATTGCTGAGGCCCAGTACTTC.

The rearrangement joins TRBV4-1 to TRBJ2-7; TRBD1 aligns across 8 bases. The CDR3 totals 15 residues. Losses at the gene ends were 0 bases for V and 3 bases for J; bases not matched to a gene: 4. CDR1 is MGHRA, CDR2 YSYEKL, per germline. The CDR3 coding sequence is TGCGCCAGCAGCCAAGAGAAGGGACAGGACTACGAGCAGTACTTC. Translation: CASSQEKGQDYEQYF.

This chain links TRBV18 with TRBJ1-3, with D perhaps TRBD1 (6 bases). V lost 3 bases, J lost 3 bases, and 12 bases lay in between. From germline, CDR1 is KGHSH and CDR2 LQKENI. The CDR3 loop spans 15 amino acids. The DNA of the CDR3 is TGTGCCAGCTCACCGCCGGGGGGCTATGGAAACACCATATATTTT. This sequence encodes CASSPPGGYGNTIYF.

This clonotype was detected only a few times. J is TRBJ2-2 and V is TRBV4-3; D not resolved. Germline values: CDR1 LGHNA, CDR2 YSLEER. The CDR3 loop spans 13 amino acids. V was clipped by 3 bases and J by 2 bases, with 4 bases between them. CDR3 residues: CASSHPNTGELFF. The CDR3 nucleotides are TGCGCCAGCAGCCATCCCAACACCGGGGAGCTGTTTTTT.

This clonotype was observed a handful of times. Compared with germline, one end of the junction differs, possibly owing to a read error. V and J are TRBV20-1 and TRBJ2-5; TRBD2 matches at 9 bases. CDR1 is DFQATT, CDR2 SNEGSKA, per germline (reference sequence). The CDR3 consists of 12 residues. The CDR3 DNA follows: TGCAGTGCCACCGAACCTACTAGCGGGCGAATCTTC. The encoded protein is CSATEPTSGRIF.

This clonotype showed up just a few times. The chain joins TRBV2 to TRBJ2-3, with D possibly being TRBD2 (6 bases). With 5 bases removed from V and 2 bases from J, the gap between germline ends came to 20 bases. The germline CDR1 and CDR2 sequences are SNHLY and FYNNEI. The CDR3 is made up of 17 amino acids. Written as DNA, the CDR3 is TGTGCCAGCAGTCCCCAGAGGGGAGCGGGTCTCACAGATACGCAGTATTTT. Translation gives CASSPQRGAGLTDTQYF.

This clonotype was seen repeatedly, ten times or more. The rearrangement joins TRBV18 to TRBJ2-6; TRBD2 matches at 11 bases. The length of the CDR3 is 17 residues. Trimming at V came to 5 bases and at J to 0 bases, leaving 3 bases not matched to a gene. Germline V CDR1 and CDR2: KGHSH, LQKENI. For the CDR3, the DNA is TGTGCCAGCTCAGCAACTAGCGGGAGCTCTGGGGCCAACGTCCTGACTTTC. This gives the protein CASSATSGSSGANVLTF.